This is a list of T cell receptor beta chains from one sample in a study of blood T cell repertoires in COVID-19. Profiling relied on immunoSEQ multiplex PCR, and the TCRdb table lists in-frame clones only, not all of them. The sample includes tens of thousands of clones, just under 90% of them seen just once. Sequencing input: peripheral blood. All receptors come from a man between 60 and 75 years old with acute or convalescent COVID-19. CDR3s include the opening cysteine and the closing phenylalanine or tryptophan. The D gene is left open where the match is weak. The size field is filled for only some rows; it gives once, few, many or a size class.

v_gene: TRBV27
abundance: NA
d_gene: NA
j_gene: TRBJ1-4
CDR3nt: TGTGCCAGCAGTTTAGGGGAGCGAGAAAAACTGTTTTTT
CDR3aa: CASSLGEREKLFF

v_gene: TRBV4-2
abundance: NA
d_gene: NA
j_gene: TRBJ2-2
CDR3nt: TGTGCCAGCAGCCAAGATACGGGAGCGAGCACCGGGGAGCTGTTTTTT
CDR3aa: CASSQDTGASTGELFF

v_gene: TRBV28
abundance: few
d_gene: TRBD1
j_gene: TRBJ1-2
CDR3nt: TGTGCCAGCAGAAACCGGGACAGGTCCTATGGCTACACCTTC
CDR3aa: CASRNRDRSYGYTF

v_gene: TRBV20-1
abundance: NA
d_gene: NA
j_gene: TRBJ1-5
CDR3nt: TGCAGTGCTAGTCCCAGGACGGGGGGGTCCCAGCATTTT
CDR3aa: CSASPRTGGSQHF

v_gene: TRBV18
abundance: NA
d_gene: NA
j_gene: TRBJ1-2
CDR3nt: TGTGCCAGCTCACCCCCCGGAGGGGCCCCAAATGGCTACACCTTC
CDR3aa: CASSPPGGAPNGYTF

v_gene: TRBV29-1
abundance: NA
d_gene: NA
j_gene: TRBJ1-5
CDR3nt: TGCAGCGCCCGATCCGGGGGAGGAAATCAGCCCCAGCATTTT
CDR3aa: CSARSGGGNQPQHF

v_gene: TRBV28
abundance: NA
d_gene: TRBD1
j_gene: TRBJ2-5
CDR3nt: TGTGCCAGCAGTTCCACAGGGGTTTCAAGAGAGACCCAGTACTTC
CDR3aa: CASSSTGVSRETQYF

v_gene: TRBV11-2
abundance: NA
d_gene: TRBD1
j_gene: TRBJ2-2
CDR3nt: TGTGCCAGCAGCTTAAGTCCAGGGGGCAACACCGGGGAGCTGTTTTTT
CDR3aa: CASSLSPGGNTGELFF

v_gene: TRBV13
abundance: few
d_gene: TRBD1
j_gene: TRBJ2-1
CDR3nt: TGTGCCAGCAGCGTGCAACCAGGGGGCTATGAGCAGTTCTTC
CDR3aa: CASSVQPGGYEQFF

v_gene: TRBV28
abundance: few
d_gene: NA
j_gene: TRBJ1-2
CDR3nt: TGTGCCAGCAGTTTGGGTTTACGAGGGTATACCTATGGCTACACCTTC
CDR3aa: CASSLGLRGYTYGYTF

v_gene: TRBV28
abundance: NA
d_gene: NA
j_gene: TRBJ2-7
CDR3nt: TGTGCCAGCAGTGTCCATAGCGGACTTCTCTCCTACGAGCAGTACTTC
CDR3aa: CASSVHSGLLSYEQYF

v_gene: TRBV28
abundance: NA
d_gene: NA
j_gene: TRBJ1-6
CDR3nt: TGTGCCAGCAGCGGAGGGAGCTATTCAAATTCACCCCTCCACTTT
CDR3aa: CASSGGSYSNSPLHF

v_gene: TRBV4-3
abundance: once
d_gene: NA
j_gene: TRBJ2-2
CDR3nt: TGCGCCAGCAGCCGAGCGTCCCACACCGGGGAGCTGTTTTTT
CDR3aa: CASSRASHTGELFF

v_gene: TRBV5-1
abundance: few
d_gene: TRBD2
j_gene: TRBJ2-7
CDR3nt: TGCGCCAGCAAAGGGTTAGCGGGAGCCTACGAGCAGTACTTC
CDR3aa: CASKGLAGAYEQYF

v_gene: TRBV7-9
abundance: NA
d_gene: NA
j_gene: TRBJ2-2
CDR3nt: TGTGCCAGCAGCCTCGGACTGAATACCGGGGAGCTGTTTTTT
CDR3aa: CASSLGLNTGELFF

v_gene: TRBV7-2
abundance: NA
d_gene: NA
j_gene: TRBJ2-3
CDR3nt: TGTGCCAGCAGCTCCTTCGACTCTATCACAGATACGCAGTATTTT
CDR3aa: CASSSFDSITDTQYF

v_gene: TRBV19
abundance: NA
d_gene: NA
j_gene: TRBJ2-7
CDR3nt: TGTGCCAGTAGTATTGCCCTCCAGTGGGGGCCCTACGAGCAGTACTTC
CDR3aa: CASSIALQWGPYEQYF

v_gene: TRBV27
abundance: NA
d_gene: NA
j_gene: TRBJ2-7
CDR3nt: TGTGCCAGCGGTCGGGCGCTAGCGCTTCCCTACGAGCAGTACTTC
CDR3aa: CASGRALALPYEQYF